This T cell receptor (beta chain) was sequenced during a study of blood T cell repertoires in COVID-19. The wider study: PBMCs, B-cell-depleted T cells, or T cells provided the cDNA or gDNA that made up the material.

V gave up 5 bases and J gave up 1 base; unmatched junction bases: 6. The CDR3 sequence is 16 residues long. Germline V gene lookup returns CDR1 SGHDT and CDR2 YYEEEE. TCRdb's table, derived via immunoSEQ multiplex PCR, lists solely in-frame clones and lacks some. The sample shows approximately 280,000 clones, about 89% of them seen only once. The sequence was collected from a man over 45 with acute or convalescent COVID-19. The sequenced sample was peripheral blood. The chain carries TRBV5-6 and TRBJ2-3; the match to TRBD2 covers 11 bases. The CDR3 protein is CASRRLAGRRTDTQYF. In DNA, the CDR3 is TGTGCCAGCAGAAGACTAGCGGGGCGCCGCACAGATACGCAGTATTTT.